Detailed here is one T cell receptor beta chain. TCRdb's copy holds only in-frame clones and misses some; the assay was immunoSEQ multiplex PCR. This repertoire shows approximately 260,000 clones, about 88% found once; its top ten account for approximately 6.6%. This entry belongs to a study of blood T cell repertoires in COVID-19. Study summary: Sites across the United States, Italy and Spain contributed samples from acute and convalescent COVID-19. Sample material is recorded as cDNA or gDNA derived from T cells, B-cell-depleted T cells, or PBMCs.

The CDR3 sequence is 15 residues long. The junction had 9 bases not matched to a gene; V was cut back by 6 bases and J by 3 bases. Germline CDR1 is KGHSH and CDR2 is LQKENI. Sequencing was done on a sample of PBMCs or T cells enriched from blood (not recorded which). The TCR sequence derives from a woman aged 50 to 60 who had been exposed to COVID-19. The chain couples TRBV18 to TRBJ2-3; 7 bases match TRBD2. The CDR3 reads CASSPGEGKTDTQYF. CDR3 nucleotides: TGTGCCAGCTCCCCCGGGGAGGGGAAGACAGATACGCAGTATTTT.